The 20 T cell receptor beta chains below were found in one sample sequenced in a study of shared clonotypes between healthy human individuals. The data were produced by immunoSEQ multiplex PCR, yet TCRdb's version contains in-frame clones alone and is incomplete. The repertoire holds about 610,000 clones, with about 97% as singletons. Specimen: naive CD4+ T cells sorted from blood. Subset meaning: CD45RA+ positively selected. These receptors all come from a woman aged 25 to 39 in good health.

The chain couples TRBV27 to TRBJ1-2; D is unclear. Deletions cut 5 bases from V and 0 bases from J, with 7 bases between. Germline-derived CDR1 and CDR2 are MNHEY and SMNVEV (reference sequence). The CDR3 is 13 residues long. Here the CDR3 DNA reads TGTGCCAGCAGTAGCCTAGCTAACTATGGCTACACCTTC. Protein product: CASSSLANYGYTF.

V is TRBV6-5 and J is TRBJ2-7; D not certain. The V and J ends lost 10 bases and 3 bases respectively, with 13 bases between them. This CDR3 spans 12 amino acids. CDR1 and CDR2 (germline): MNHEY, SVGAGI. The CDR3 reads CATGWKNYEQYF. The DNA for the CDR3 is TGTGCCACTGGTTGGAAGAACTACGAGCAGTACTTC.

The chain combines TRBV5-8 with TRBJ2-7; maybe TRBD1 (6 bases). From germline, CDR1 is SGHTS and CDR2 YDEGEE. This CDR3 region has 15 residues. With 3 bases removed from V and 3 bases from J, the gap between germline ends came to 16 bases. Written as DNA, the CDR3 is TGTGCCAGCAGCTCACAGGGCAACGGGGTCTACGAGCAGTACTTC. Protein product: CASSSQGNGVYEQYF.

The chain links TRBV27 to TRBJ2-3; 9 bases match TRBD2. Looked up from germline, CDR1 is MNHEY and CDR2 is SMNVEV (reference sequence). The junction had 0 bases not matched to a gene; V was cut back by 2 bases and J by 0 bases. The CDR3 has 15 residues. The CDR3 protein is CASSLGLASTDTQYF. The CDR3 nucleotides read TGTGCCAGCAGTTTAGGACTAGCGAGCACAGATACGCAGTATTTT.

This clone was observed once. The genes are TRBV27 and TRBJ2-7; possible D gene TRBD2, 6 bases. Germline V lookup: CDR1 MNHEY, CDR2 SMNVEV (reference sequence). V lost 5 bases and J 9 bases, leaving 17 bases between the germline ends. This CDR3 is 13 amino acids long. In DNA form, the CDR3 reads TGTGCCAGCAGTAACCACCGACTAGGCGGGCAGTACTTC. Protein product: CASSNHRLGGQYF.

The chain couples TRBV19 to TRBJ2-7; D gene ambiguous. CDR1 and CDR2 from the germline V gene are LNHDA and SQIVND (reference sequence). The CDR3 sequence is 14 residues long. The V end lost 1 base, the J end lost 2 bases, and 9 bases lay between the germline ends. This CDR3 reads CASSIAKGPYEQYF. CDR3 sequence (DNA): TGTGCCAGTAGTATAGCCAAGGGCCCCTACGAGCAGTACTTC.

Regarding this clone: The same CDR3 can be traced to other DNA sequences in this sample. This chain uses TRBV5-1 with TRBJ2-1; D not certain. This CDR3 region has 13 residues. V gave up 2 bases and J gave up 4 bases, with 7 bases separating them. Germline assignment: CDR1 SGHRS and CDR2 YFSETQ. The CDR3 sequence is CASSLTEYNEQFF. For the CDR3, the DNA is TGCGCCAGCAGCTTAACGGAATACAATGAGCAGTTCTTC.

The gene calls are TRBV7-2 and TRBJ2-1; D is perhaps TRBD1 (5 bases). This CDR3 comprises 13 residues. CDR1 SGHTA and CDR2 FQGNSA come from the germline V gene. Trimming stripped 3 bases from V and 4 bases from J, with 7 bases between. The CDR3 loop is CASSFTGYNEQFF. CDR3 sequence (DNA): TGTGCCAGCAGCTTTACAGGTTACAATGAGCAGTTCTTC.

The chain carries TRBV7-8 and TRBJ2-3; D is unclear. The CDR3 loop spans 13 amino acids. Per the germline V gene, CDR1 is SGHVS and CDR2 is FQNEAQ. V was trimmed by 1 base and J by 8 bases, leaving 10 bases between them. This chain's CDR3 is CASSLGSGGTQYF. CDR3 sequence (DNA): TGTGCCAGCAGCTTAGGGTCCGGCGGTACGCAGTATTTT.

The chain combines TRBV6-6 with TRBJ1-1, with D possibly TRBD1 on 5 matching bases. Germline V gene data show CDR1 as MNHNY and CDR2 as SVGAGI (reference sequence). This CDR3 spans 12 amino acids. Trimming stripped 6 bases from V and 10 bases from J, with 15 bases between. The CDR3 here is CASSRDREVAFF. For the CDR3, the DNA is TGTGCCAGCAGCCGGGACCGGGAGGTAGCTTTCTTT.

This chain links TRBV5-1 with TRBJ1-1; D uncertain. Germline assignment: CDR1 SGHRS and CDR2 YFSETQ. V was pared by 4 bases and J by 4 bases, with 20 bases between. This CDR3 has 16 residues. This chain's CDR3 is CASSALQLGVGTEAFF. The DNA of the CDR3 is TGCGCCAGCAGCGCCCTGCAACTCGGGGTGGGCACTGAAGCTTTCTTT.

The CDR3 here is CASGVYNEQFF. CDR3 nucleotides: TGTGCCAGCGGAGTTTACAATGAGCAGTTCTTC. The chain recombines TRBV4-2 with TRBJ2-1, with D uncertain. This CDR3 contains 11 residues. V was trimmed by 8 bases and J by 4 bases, leaving 6 bases between them. CDR1 LGHNA and CDR2 YNFKEQ come from the germline V gene.

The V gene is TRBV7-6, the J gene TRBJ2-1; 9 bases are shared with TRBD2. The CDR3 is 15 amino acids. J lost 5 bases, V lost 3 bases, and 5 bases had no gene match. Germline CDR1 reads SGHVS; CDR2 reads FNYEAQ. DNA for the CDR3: TGTGCCAGCAGCTTCGCAGCGGGAGGTAACAATGAGCAGTTCTTC. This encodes CASSFAAGGNNEQFF.

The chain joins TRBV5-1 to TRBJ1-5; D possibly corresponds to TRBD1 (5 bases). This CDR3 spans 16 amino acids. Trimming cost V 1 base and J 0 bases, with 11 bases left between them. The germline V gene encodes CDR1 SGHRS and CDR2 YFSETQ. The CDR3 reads CASSLQGGDSNQPQHF. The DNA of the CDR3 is TGCGCCAGCAGCTTGCAGGGCGGGGATAGCAATCAGCCCCAGCATTTT.

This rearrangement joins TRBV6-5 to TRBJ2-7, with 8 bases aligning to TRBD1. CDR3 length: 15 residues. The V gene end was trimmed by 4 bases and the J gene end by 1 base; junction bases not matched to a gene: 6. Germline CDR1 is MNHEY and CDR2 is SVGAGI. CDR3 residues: CASSWTGYGSYEQYF. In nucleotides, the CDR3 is TGTGCCAGCAGTTGGACAGGGTACGGTTCCTACGAGCAGTACTTC.

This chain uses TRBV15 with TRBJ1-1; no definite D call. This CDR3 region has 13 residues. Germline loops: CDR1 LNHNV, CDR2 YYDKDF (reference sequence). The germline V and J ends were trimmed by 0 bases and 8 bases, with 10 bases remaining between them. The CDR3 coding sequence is TGTGCCACCAGCAGAGATCTTGATCTAGAAGCTTTCTTT. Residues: CATSRDLDLEAFF.

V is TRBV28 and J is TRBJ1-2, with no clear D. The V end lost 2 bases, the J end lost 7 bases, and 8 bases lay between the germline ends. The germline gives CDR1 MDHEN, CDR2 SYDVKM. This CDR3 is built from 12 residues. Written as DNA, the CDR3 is TGTGCCAGCAGTTTAAGTGGGAGTGGCTACACCTTC. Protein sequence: CASSLSGSGYTF.

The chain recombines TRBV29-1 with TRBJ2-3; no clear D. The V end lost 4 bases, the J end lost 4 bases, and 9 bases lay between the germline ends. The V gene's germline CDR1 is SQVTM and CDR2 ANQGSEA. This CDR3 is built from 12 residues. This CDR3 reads CSVVLVADTQYF. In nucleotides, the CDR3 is TGCAGCGTTGTCCTAGTTGCAGATACGCAGTATTTT.

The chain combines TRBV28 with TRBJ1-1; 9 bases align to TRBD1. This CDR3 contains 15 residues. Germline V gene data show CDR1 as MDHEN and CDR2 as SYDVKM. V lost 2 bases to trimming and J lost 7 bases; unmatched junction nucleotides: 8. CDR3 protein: CASSLTKQGAGEAFF. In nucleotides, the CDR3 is TGTGCCAGCAGTTTAACCAAACAGGGGGCAGGTGAAGCTTTCTTT.

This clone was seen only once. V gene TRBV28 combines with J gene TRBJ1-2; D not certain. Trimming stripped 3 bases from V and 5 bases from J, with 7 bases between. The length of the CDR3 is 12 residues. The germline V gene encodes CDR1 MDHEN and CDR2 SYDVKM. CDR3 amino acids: CASSFGFYGYTF. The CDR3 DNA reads TGTGCCAGCAGTTTTGGGTTTTATGGCTACACCTTC.